This T cell receptor beta chain came from a study of blood T cell repertoires in COVID-19. The wider study: PBMCs, B-cell-depleted T cells, or T cells were the source of the cDNA or gDNA that made up the material.

Looked up from germline, CDR1 is SGHVS and CDR2 is FQNEAQ. The V segment lost 3 bases and the J segment 5 bases; nucleotides outside the gene matches: 17. This CDR3 spans 20 amino acids. The table came from immunoSEQ multiplex PCR; TCRdb's copy has only in-frame clones and leaves some out. The table lists 75,000 to 100,000 clones, roughly 80% of them singletons. The material sequenced was peripheral blood. The chain uses TRBV7-8 and TRBJ2-2, with TRBD2 matching over 11 bases. The sequence derives from a man in his sixties with acute or convalescent COVID-19. CDR3 bases: TGTGCCAGCAGCTTTTACGCAGGGCTACTAGCGGGAGTGGGTACCGGGGAGCTGTTTTTT. It translates to CASSFYAGLLAGVGTGELFF.